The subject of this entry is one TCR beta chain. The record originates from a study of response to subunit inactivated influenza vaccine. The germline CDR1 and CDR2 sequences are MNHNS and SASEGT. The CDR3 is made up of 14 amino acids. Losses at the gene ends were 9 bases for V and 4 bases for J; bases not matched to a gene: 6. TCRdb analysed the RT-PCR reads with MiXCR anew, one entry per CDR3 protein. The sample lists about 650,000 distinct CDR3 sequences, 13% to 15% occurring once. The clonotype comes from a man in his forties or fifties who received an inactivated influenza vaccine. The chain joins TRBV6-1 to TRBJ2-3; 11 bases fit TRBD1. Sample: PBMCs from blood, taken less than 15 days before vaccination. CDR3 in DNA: TGTGCCAGTGGACCGGGACAGGGGGCAGATACGCAGTATTTT. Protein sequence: CASGPGQGADTQYF.